This T cell receptor (beta chain) was sequenced during a study of identical twins. Findings and limits, study-wide: For zero-insertion analyses, partial confounding could come from invariant MAIT and iNKT cells. Reduced insertions were recorded for abundant cord blood beta clonotypes, with no such pattern in memory repertoires. Less excess twin sharing appeared in beta out-of-frame sequences.

As concerns this clonotype: Antigen unknown.

TCRdb independently ran MiXCR on the 5' RACE reads; one entry per CDR3 protein. The repertoire holds hundreds of thousands of distinct CDR3 sequences, with roughly an eighth as singletons. The length of the CDR3 is 15 residues. Trimming removed 5 bases at V and 7 bases at J, with 18 bases between. Germline V gives CDR1 LGHNA, CDR2 YNFKEQ. The same sample was also studied in work on yellow fever vaccine responses in identical twins.

This sequence was found in a woman between 18 and 29 years old in good health. Sequencing was performed on PBMCs. J is TRBJ2-4 and V is TRBV4-2, with a possible D match to TRBD1 (5 bases). CDR3 coding DNA: TGTGCCAGCAGCTCCGGGCACAGGATTCCGAACATTCAGTACTTC. Protein sequence: CASSSGHRIPNIQYF.